This T cell receptor (beta chain) was identified in a study of Graves' ophthalmopathy and Graves' hyperthyroidism. Researchers took RNA transcripts and amplified TCR beta CDR3 regions from them. Following a first-round RT-PCR that used HTBI primers, a second-round multiplex PCR was carried out. TCRdb used MiXCR to reprocess the multiplex PCR reads, holding one entry per CDR3 protein. The data hold 560,000 or so distinct CDR3 sequences, with about 35% observed a single time. From germline, CDR1 is LNHDA and CDR2 SQIVND (reference sequence). The CDR3 is made up of 15 amino acids. V gave up 4 bases and J gave up 3 bases, with 16 bases separating them.

The chain couples TRBV19 to TRBJ2-7, with D perhaps matching TRBD1 (6 bases). The TCR comes from an adult man with Graves' hyperthyroidism. The sequenced material came from peripheral blood or thyroid tissue (not recorded which). Here the CDR3 reads CASSKGEQWGYEQYF. CDR3 bases: TGTGCCAGTAGTAAGGGGGAACAGTGGGGCTACGAGCAGTACTTC.